The sequence of this T cell receptor (beta chain) was determined in a study of regulatory T cells in long-lasting Graves disease. Stated time point: newly diagnosed GD, antithyroid drugs for less than 3 months. The TCR library was prepared using RNA isolated from PBMCs. Researchers made TCR beta libraries by using iRepertoire HTBI primers and running Arm-PCR on CDR3 regions. A single record per CDR3 protein comes from TCRdb applying MiXCR to the multiplex PCR reads. The table includes around 420,000 distinct CDR3 sequences, approximately 16% detected once. Germline-derived CDR1 and CDR2 are MNHEY and SVGAGI. With 2 bases removed from V and 5 bases from J, the gap between germline ends came to 15 bases. The CDR3 is made up of 16 amino acids. Ten or more counts support this clonotype. These sequences were also reported in another study, on T cells in Graves' hyperthyroidism and ophthalmopathy.

This sequence was found in a woman aged 40 to 50 with Graves disease. The specimen comprised peripheral blood mononuclear cells (PBMCs), sampled at new diagnosis, from a patient treated with antithyroid drugs. This chain links TRBV6-5 with TRBJ2-2; the D is unclear. This CDR3 is CASSYGPNQKTGELFF. CDR3 DNA: TGTGCCAGCAGTTACGGACCAAACCAGAAAACCGGGGAGCTGTTTTTT.